This T cell receptor beta chain is from a study of vaccination effects on CD4 cells after COVID-19. The CDR3 runs to 15 residues. In germline, CDR1 is SNHLY, CDR2 FYNNEI. Deletions cut 2 bases from V and 7 bases from J, with 14 bases between. This clone was seen only once. Its target is not known. With the ViraFEST assay, the study expanded antigen-specific CD4+ T cells using viral peptide pools, then sequenced them. Culture lasted about nine days before CD4+ T cell isolation. Participants completed two doses of the BNT162b2 or mRNA-1273 vaccine. Nucleocapsid antibodies stayed negative before and after vaccination, showing no earlier SARS-CoV-2 infection. Half-medium exchanges with IL-2 medium took place on days 3 and 7. Using immunoSEQ multiplex PCR, the repertoire was profiled, and TCRdb retains in-frame clones only, with some absent. The sample consists of tens of thousands of clones, 70% to 90% of them appearing once.

This clonotype originated in a human donor who received a COVID-19 vaccine. This sequence joins TRBV2 and TRBJ2-2, with no clear D. The sample was CD4+ T cells from PBMCs cultured with HCoV-229E spike peptides, taken after COVID-19 vaccination. The CDR3 region has the DNA TGTGCCAGCAGTGAATATGCTGGGTCCATCGGGGAGCTGTTTTTT. Encoded protein: CASSEYAGSIGELFF. Combining the CDR3 with reference TRBV2 and TRBJ2-2 gives the whole variable domain EPEVTQTPSHQVTQMGQEVILRCVPISNHLYFYWYRQILGQKVEFLVSFYNNEISEKSEIFDDQFSVERPDGSNFTLKIRSTKLEDSAMYFCASSEYAGSIGELFFGEGSRLTVL.